The 9 T cell receptor beta chains reported below all come from one sample, sequenced in a study of blood T cell repertoires in COVID-19 (dated by TCRdb to about 2020). The method behind the library was the immunoSEQ multiplex PCR assay. This immuneACCESS table, as held by TCRdb, lists in-frame sequences with V and J called but not all clones. Of the missing ones, under half trace to an unresolved V gene in checked studies; the others have no known cause. The sample table shows 350,000 to 450,000 clones, and roughly 90% are seen once. The ten most abundant clones make up about 1.7% of the sample. The sample consisted of PBMCs or T cells enriched from blood (not recorded which). The receptors originated from a young woman who had recovered from COVID-19.

The chain is built from TRBV3-1 (or the pseudogene TRBV3-2) and TRBJ2-7; 7 bases match TRBD1. Looked up from germline, CDR1 is LGHDT and CDR2 is YNNKEL (reference sequence). The V gene end was trimmed by 3 bases and the J gene end by 3 bases; junction bases not matched to a gene: 8. The CDR3 totals 15 residues. CDR3: CASSHSGTENYEQYF. The CDR3 bases are TGTGCCAGCAGCCATTCCGGGACAGAAAACTACGAGCAGTACTTC.

This CDR3 reads CAWSVRGLARMTIYF. As DNA, the CDR3 is TGTGCCTGGAGTGTGAGGGGACTAGCGAGAATGACCATATATTTT. The V gene is TRBV30, the J gene TRBJ1-3, with D possibly being TRBD1 (5 bases). Between the trimmed V and J ends, which lost 0 bases and 10 bases, there was a span of 19 bases. CDR3 size: 15 residues. Germline values: CDR1 GTSNPN, CDR2 SVGIG (reference sequence).

The chain employs TRBV5-6 and TRBJ1-1; the match to TRBD1 covers 10 bases. Trimming cost V 3 bases and J 4 bases; bases outside gene matches: 9. The CDR3 is 16 amino acids. The V gene's germline CDR1 is SGHDT and CDR2 YYEEEE. The CDR3 region is CASSSGTGEGSTEAFF. DNA of the CDR3: TGTGCCAGCAGCTCCGGGACAGGGGAGGGTAGCACTGAAGCTTTCTTT.

V usage is TRBV6-1 and J usage is TRBJ1-5; possible D gene TRBD1, 6 bases. The CDR3 consists of 16 residues. V lost 2 bases and J lost 7, with 18 bases in between. In germline, CDR1 is MNHNS, CDR2 SASEGT. DNA for the CDR3: TGTGCCAGCAGTGAACGTGTGGGGGCCCACGTGCAGCCCCAGCATTTT. Translating it yields CASSERVGAHVQPQHF.

The chain employs TRBV5-1 and TRBJ1-2, with 8 bases aligning to TRBD1. V lost 2 bases, J lost 7 bases, and 4 bases stayed unmatched. CDR1 and CDR2 from the germline V gene are SGHRS and YFSETQ. This CDR3 comprises 13 residues. In DNA, the CDR3 is TGCGCCAGCAGCTTTGACAGGGGTAGTGGCTACACCTTC. Translation: CASSFDRGSGYTF.

The chain links TRBV5-5 to TRBJ2-1; D perhaps matches TRBD2 (5 bases). Germline CDR1 SGHKS, CDR2 YYEKEE (reference sequence). The ends were cut back, 0 bases at V and 0 bases at J, with 13 bases in the middle. The CDR3 totals 17 residues. The CDR3 region has the DNA TGTGCCAGCAGCTTGGGTATGTTCACTAGCTCCTACAATGAGCAGTTCTTC. It yields the protein CASSLGMFTSSYNEQFF.

This rearrangement joins TRBV5-6 to TRBJ2-3, with a weak D call TRBD2 (6 bases). The V gene's germline CDR1 is SGHDT and CDR2 YYEEEE. The CDR3 contains 15 residues. Trimming removed 0 bases from V and 0 bases from J, with 8 bases in between. CDR3 loop: CASSLVRGSTDTQYF. The CDR3 bases are TGTGCCAGCAGCTTGGTTCGGGGGAGCACAGATACGCAGTATTTT.

Comments on this clone: At the DNA level, this CDR3 is encoded by other sequences in the same sample as well. This rearrangement joins TRBV2 to TRBJ2-7, with D uncertain. Trimming stripped 3 bases from V and 3 bases from J, with 9 bases between. The CDR3 is made up of 13 amino acids. Per germline, CDR1 SNHLY and CDR2 FYNNEI. The CDR3 loop reads CASSDFSSYEQYF. The DNA of the CDR3 is TGTGCCAGCAGTGATTTTAGTAGCTACGAGCAGTACTTC.

The chain couples TRBV27 to TRBJ2-1; 8 nucleotides line up with TRBD2. CDR3 size: 19 residues. Germline CDR1 is MNHEY and CDR2 is SMNVEV (reference sequence). V was pared by 0 bases and J by 5 bases, with 15 bases of the junction left unmatched. DNA of the CDR3: TGTGCCAGCAGTTTATCGATGGTAGCGGGACCCCAAGCGGACAATGAGCAGTTCTTC. This codes for CASSLSMVAGPQADNEQFF.